One and the same sample provided the 18 T cell receptor beta chains below, sequenced in a study of control samples from healthy donors and cancer patients. Method: immunoSEQ multiplex PCR; TCRdb's copy keeps in-frame clones and lacks some. The sample consists of some 130,000 clones, about nine tenths of them appearing once. Source material: blood. The receptor set was obtained from a man in his forties or fifties in good health.

The chain uses TRBV2 and TRBJ1-1; a possible D gene is TRBD1 (5 bases). Trimming removed 8 bases from V and 6 bases from J, with 7 bases in between. In germline, CDR1 is SNHLY, CDR2 FYNNEI. This CDR3 contains 10 residues. The CDR3 region has the DNA TGTGCCAGCGGGGGATCTGAAGCTTTCTTT. Its protein is CASGGSEAFF.

V usage is TRBV28 and J usage is TRBJ2-7; the D gene is possibly TRBD2 (6 bases). Trimming stripped 7 bases from V and 4 bases from J, with 20 bases between. CDR3 size: 15 residues. Germline CDR1 is MDHEN and CDR2 is SYDVKM. This chain's CDR3 is CASTGPGREVYEQYF. CDR3 DNA sequence: TGTGCCAGCACTGGGCCCGGCAGGGAGGTGTACGAGCAGTACTTC.

This clone was detected only once. The J gene is TRBJ1-6, the V gene TRBV27; 7 bases line up with TRBD1. With 5 bases clipped from V and 10 bases from J, the junction kept 5 bases outside the gene matches. Germline V gives CDR1 MNHEY, CDR2 SMNVEV (reference sequence). The length of the CDR3 is 13 residues. The CDR3 DNA reads TGTGCCAGCAGTCGACAGGGTCCGTCACCCCTCCACTTT. Its translation: CASSRQGPSPLHF.

This rearrangement joins TRBV5-4 to TRBJ1-4; TRBD1 matches at 7 bases. Germline V CDR1 and CDR2: SGHNT, YYREEE (reference sequence). CDR3 length: 14 residues. V lost 3 bases to trimming and J lost 7 bases; unmatched junction nucleotides: 6. Here the CDR3 reads CASSSGQRSEKLFF. The CDR3 DNA follows: TGTGCCAGCAGCTCGGGACAGCGAAGTGAAAAACTGTTTTTT.

The chain combines TRBV5-1 with TRBJ1-1; maybe TRBD1 (6 bases). This CDR3 comprises 17 residues. Germline loops: CDR1 SGHRS, CDR2 YFSETQ. V lost 3 bases, J lost 4 bases, and 22 bases lay in between. The CDR3 protein is CASSSLVGGVGVTEAFF. The CDR3 bases are TGCGCCAGCAGCTCCCTGGTAGGGGGGGTTGGTGTCACTGAAGCTTTCTTT.

The rearrangement uses TRBV5-1 and TRBJ2-2; 9 positions match TRBD1. V lost 2 bases to trimming and J lost 6 bases; unmatched junction nucleotides: 8. Per germline, CDR1 SGHRS and CDR2 YFSETQ. The CDR3 spans 16 residues. CDR3 loop: CASSFPRDRVSGELFF. DNA for the CDR3: TGCGCCAGCAGCTTCCCCCGGGACAGGGTTTCCGGGGAGCTGTTTTTT.

The chain combines TRBV3-1 (or the pseudogene TRBV3-2) with TRBJ2-2; tentatively, D is TRBD1 or TRBD2 (6 bases each). V was shortened by 4 bases and J by 7 bases, with 19 bases between the two germline ends. The CDR3 spans 16 residues. Germline V gene sequence: CDR1 LGHDT, CDR2 YNNKEL (reference sequence). The CDR3 loop reads CASSRMTGAWSGELFF. The CDR3 region has the DNA TGTGCCAGCAGCCGGATGACGGGGGCGTGGAGCGGGGAGCTGTTTTTT.

The chain joins TRBV2 to TRBJ1-1; tentatively, D is TRBD1 (6 bases). This CDR3 has 13 amino acids. Germline lookup yields CDR1 SNHLY and CDR2 FYNNEI. CDR3 sequence (DNA): TGTGCGACGAGCGGGACATCGAACACTGAAGCTTTCTTT. Protein product: CATSGTSNTEAFF.

The chain links TRBV12-5 to TRBJ1-3; 8 bases fit TRBD1. V shed 0 bases, J shed 0 bases, and the junction held 1 base outside the gene matches. The V gene's germline CDR1 is LGHNT and CDR2 FRNRAP. The CDR3 loop spans 16 amino acids. The CDR3 protein is CASGLVQGVSGNTIYF. The CDR3 DNA sequence: TGTGCTAGTGGTTTGGTACAGGGGGTCTCTGGAAACACCATATATTTT.

This clone showed up just once. The chain uses TRBV5-1 and TRBJ1-3; D gene uncertain. The V gene's germline CDR1 is SGHRS and CDR2 YFSETQ. V gave up 4 bases and J gave up 3 bases, with 8 bases separating them. The CDR3 runs to 13 residues. The CDR3 here is CASSPTGGNTIYF. The CDR3 DNA reads TGCGCCAGCAGCCCGACGGGTGGAAACACCATATATTTT.

This clone showed up just a few times. This chain uses TRBV3-1 (or the pseudogene TRBV3-2) with TRBJ2-3, with D perhaps TRBD1 (7 bases). Germline-derived CDR1 and CDR2 are LGHDT and YNNKEL (reference sequence). With 4 bases removed from V and 5 bases from J, the gap between germline ends came to 13 bases. This CDR3 has 14 residues. CDR3 sequence reads: CASSPRGAGDTQYF. CDR3 coding DNA: TGTGCCAGCAGCCCCAGGGGGGCGGGAGATACGCAGTATTTT.

J is TRBJ2-7 and V is TRBV18; 8 bases match TRBD1. In germline, CDR1 is KGHSH, CDR2 LQKENI. V shed 1 base, J shed 5 bases, and the junction held 7 bases outside the gene matches. This CDR3 is built from 15 residues. Here the CDR3 DNA reads TGTGCCAGCTCACCACGAGCACAGGGGGGAGACGAGCAGTACTTC. It encodes CASSPRAQGGDEQYF.

The gene calls are TRBV5-1 and TRBJ1-6; unclear D gene. Germline CDR1 SGHRS, CDR2 YFSETQ. V lost 0 bases and J 10 bases, leaving 11 bases between the germline ends. The CDR3 is made up of 14 amino acids. CDR3 nucleotide sequence: TGCGCCAGCAGCTTGGCCAGGTTTGGGTCACCCCTCCACTTT. It translates to CASSLARFGSPLHF.

This sequence joins TRBV7-3 and TRBJ2-1; 8 bases match TRBD1. Germline assignment: CDR1 SGHTA and CDR2 FQGTGA. The CDR3 totals 18 residues. V trimming: 3 bases; J trimming: 0 bases; junction bases outside the gene matches: 10. The CDR3 nucleotides are TGTGCCAGCAGCTTCGGACAGGGAATCCTTAGCTCCTACAATGAGCAGTTCTTC. This codes for CASSFGQGILSSYNEQFF.

The J gene is TRBJ2-5, the V gene TRBV6-5; D ambiguous. The CDR3 has 14 residues. Trimming left V 7 bases short and J 2 bases short, with 14 bases between. Germline-derived CDR1 and CDR2 are MNHEY and SVGAGI. The CDR3 coding sequence is TGTGCCAGCAACCCAAGTACGGTACAAGAGACCCAGTACTTC. Protein: CASNPSTVQETQYF.

The chain recombines TRBV11-2 with TRBJ2-5; no clear D gene. Trimming removed 5 bases at V and 7 bases at J, with 8 bases between. The CDR3 extends over 11 amino acids. In germline, CDR1 is SGHAT, CDR2 FQNNGV. As DNA, the CDR3 is TGTGCCAGCAGCGACCTGGGGACCCAGTACTTC. Translating it yields CASSDLGTQYF. Full variable domain (rest looked up from reference TRBV11-2 and TRBJ2-5): EAGVAQSPRYKIIEKRQSVAFWCNPISGHATLYWYQQILGQGPKLLIQFQNNGVVDDSQLPKDRFSAERLKGVDSTLKIQPAKLEDSAVYLCASSDLGTQYFGPGTRLLVL.

The V call is TRBV2, the J call TRBJ1-1, with D unclear. The CDR3 spans 14 residues. Germline lookup yields CDR1 SNHLY and CDR2 FYNNEI. Deletions cut 5 bases from V and 0 bases from J, with 10 bases between. CDR3 sequence reads: CASSLLLLNTEAFF. The CDR3 region has the DNA TGTGCCAGCAGTCTCCTTCTCCTGAACACTGAAGCTTTCTTT. The complete variable domain, with remaining parts taken from reference TRBV2 and TRBJ1-1, reads EPEVTQTPSHQVTQMGQEVILRCVPISNHLYFYWYRQILGQKVEFLVSFYNNEISEKSEIFDDQFSVERPDGSNFTLKIRSTKLEDSAMYFCASSLLLLNTEAFFGQGTRLTVV.

A single count supports this clone. This chain uses TRBV20-1 with TRBJ2-7; possible D gene TRBD2, 5 bases. This CDR3 comprises 11 residues. Per germline, CDR1 DFQATT and CDR2 SNEGSKA (reference sequence). Trimming removed 5 bases at V and 3 bases at J, with 8 bases between. CDR3 bases: TGCAGTGCTCATCGGGACTACGAGCAGTACTTC. It translates to CSAHRDYEQYF.